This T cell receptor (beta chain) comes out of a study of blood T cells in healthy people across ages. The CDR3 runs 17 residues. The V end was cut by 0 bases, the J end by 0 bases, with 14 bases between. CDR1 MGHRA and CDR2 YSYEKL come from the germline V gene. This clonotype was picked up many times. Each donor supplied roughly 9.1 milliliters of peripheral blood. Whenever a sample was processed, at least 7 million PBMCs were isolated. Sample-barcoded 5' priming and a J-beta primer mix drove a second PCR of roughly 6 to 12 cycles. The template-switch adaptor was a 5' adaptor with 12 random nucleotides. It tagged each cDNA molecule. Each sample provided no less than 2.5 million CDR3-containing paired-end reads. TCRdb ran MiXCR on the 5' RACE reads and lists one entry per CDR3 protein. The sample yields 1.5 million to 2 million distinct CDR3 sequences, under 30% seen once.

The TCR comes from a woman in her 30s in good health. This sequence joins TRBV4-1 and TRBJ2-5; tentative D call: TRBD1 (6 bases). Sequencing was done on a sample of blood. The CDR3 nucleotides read TGCGCCAGCAGCCAAGAGGGGTTAGGGGGAAACCAAGAGACCCAGTACTTC. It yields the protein CASSQEGLGGNQETQYF.